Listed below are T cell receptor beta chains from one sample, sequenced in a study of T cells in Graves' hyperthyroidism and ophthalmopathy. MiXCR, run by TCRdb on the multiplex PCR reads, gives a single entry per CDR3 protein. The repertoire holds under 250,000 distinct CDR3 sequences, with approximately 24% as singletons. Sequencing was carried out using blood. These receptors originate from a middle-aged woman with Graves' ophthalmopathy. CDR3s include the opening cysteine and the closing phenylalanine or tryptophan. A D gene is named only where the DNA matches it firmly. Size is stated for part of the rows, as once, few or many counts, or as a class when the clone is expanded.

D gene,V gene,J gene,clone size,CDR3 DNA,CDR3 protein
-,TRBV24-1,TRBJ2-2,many,TGTGCCACCAGTGTTCAGGGCCCCGGGGAGCTGTTTTTT,CATSVQGPGELFF
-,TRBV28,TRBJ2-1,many,TGTGCCAGCAGCCCGTTTTACAATGAGCAGTTCTTC,CASSPFYNEQFF
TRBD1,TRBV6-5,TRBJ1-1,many,TGTGCCAGCAGTTACGCGGGACAGGTGAACACTGAAGCTTTCTTT,CASSYAGQVNTEAFF
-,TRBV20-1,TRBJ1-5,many,TGCAGTGCTAGATCAGGGGCAAGCAATCAGCCCCAGCATTTT,CSARSGASNQPQHF
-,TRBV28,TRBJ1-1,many,TGTGCCAGCAGTTTGCGGGGCGAGGGGAACACTGAAGCTTTCTTT,CASSLRGEGNTEAFF
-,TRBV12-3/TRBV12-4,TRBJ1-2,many,TGTGCCAGCAGCTTAGGACAGCGTAACTATGGCTACACCTTC,CASSLGQRNYGYTF
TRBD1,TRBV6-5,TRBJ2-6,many,TGTGCCAGCACTCGAACAGGGGGCTCTGGGGCCAACGTCCTGACTTTC,CASTRTGGSGANVLTF
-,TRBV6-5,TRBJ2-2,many,TGTGCCAGCGGTTTAGGGAGACGCACCGGGGAGCTGTTTTTT,CASGLGRRTGELFF
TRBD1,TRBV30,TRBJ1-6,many,TGTGCCTGGAGTGTACAAGGAGGGGGCAGTTCACCCCTCCACTTT,CAWSVQGGGSSPLHF
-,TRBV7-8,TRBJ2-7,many,TGTGCCAGCAGCTCCGGGACATACTACGAGCAGTACTTC,CASSSGTYYEQYF
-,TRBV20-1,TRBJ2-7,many,TGCAGTGCAGACAGGTATAGCTCCTACGAGCAGTACTTC,CSADRYSSYEQYF
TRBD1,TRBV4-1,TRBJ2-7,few,TGCGCCAGCAGCCAACTACCGGGACAGGACTACGAGCAGTACTTC,CASSQLPGQDYEQYF
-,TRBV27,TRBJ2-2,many,TGTGCCAGCAGACCCGGACAGTTCGGGGAGCTGTTTTTT,CASRPGQFGELFF
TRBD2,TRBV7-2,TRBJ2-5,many,TGTGCCAGCAGCCTCTATAGCGGGAGTCTTGGAGAGACCCAGTACTTC,CASSLYSGSLGETQYF
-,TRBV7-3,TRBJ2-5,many,TGTGCCAGCAGCCCTCGAGGAACGTACCAAGAGACCCAGTACTTC,CASSPRGTYQETQYF
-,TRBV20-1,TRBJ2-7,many,TGCAGTGCTAGAATGCCGGGAGTAGGTCACGAGCAGTACTTC,CSARMPGVGHEQYF
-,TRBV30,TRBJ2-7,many,TGTGCCTGGAGTGGGGGGCTAGCGGCATCCTACGAGCAGTACTTC,CAWSGGLAASYEQYF
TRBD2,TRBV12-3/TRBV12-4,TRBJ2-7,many,TGTGCCAGCAGTTCCCCGGAGGTTGCGGGGGAGATTGAGCAGTACTTC,CASSSPEVAGEIEQYF
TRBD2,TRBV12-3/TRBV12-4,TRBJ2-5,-,TGTGCCAGCAGTTATAGCGGGAGTTTTCCCCAGTACTTC,CASSYSGSFPQYF
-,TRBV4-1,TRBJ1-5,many,TGCGCCAGCAGCCAAGTGGGGGCCGATCAGCCCCAGCATTTT,CASSQVGADQPQHF
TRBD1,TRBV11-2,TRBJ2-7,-,TGTGCCAGCAGCTATCCAGGGGGCTCCTACGAGCAGTACTTC,CASSYPGGSYEQYF
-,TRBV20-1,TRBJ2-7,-,TGCAGTGCTAGTCCCTCAGGTACCGACGAGCAGTACTTC,CSASPSGTDEQYF
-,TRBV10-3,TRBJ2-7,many,TGTGCCATCAGTGAGTCGAATGGCAGGGGAGGCGAGCAGTACTTC,CAISESNGRGGEQYF
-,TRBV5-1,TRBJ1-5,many,TGCGCCAGCAGGCGGGACGGCCCGGGCCAGCCCCAGCATTTT,CASRRDGPGQPQHF
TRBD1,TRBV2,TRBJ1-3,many,TGTGCCAGCAGTACCCAGGGGGCGGAAGGAAACACCATATATTTT,CASSTQGAEGNTIYF
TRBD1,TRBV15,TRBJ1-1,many,TGTGCCACCAGCAGACCACAGGGGGCAGTTACTGAAGCTTTCTTT,CATSRPQGAVTEAFF
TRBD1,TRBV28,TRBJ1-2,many,TGTGCCAGCAGTTTATACAGGGGGAACTATGGCTACACCTTC,CASSLYRGNYGYTF
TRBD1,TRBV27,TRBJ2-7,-,TGTGCCAGCAGTTTAGCGACAGGGGGTCTCTCCTACGAGCAGTACTTC,CASSLATGGLSYEQYF
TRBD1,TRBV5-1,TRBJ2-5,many,TGCGCCAGCAGCACCGCCGGGACAGGGGGAGAGACCCAGTACTTC,CASSTAGTGGETQYF
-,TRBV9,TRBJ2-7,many,TGTGCCAGCAGCGTAGGTGTGGCGGGACTTTACGAGCAGTACTTC,CASSVGVAGLYEQYF
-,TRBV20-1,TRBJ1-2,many,TGCAGTGCTGCGATTTCGGGACTGGTCTTGGGTTATGGCTACACCTTC,CSAAISGLVLGYGYTF
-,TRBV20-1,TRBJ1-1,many,TGCAGTGCTAGAGATTCCGGGGTGGCAGCTTTCTTT,CSARDSGVAAFF
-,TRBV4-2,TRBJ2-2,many,TGTGCCAGCAGCCAAGAAGGGGGCGGGGTCGGGGAGCTGTTTTTT,CASSQEGGGVGELFF
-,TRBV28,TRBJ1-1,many,TGTGCCAGCAGTTTCCGGGATATCACTGAAGCTTTCTTT,CASSFRDITEAFF
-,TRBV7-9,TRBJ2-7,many,TGTGCCAGCAGCCGGGTAGGTAGTTTCTACGAGCAGTACTTC,CASSRVGSFYEQYF